This T cell receptor beta chain is from a study of T cell responses to AZD1222 COVID-19 vaccine. The assay was immunoSEQ multiplex PCR, and TCRdb's table has in-frame clones only and misses some. Of about 130,000 clones in the sample, over 90% are singletons; the top ten hold roughly 0.96%. Trimming cost V 4 bases and J 10 bases; bases outside gene matches: 14. The CDR3 totals 17 residues. Germline loops: CDR1 KGHSY, CDR2 FQNENV. The gene calls are TRBV16 and TRBJ1-4; TRBD1 aligns across 11 bases. The sequencing used peripheral blood, collected on day 0 of AZD1222 vaccination. The clonotype was recovered from an adult in good health. The CDR3: CASSPDRGPLNEGKLFF. For the CDR3, the DNA is TGTGCCAGCAGCCCGGACAGGGGGCCCCTTAATGAAGGAAAACTGTTTTTT. The entire variable domain, with the rest obtained from reference TRBV16 and TRBJ1-4, is as follows: GEEVAQTPKHLVRGEGQKAKLYCAPIKGHSYVFWYQQVLKNEFKFLISFQNENVFDETGMPKERFSAKCLPNSPCSLEIQATKLEDSAVYFCASSPDRGPLNEGKLFFGSGTQLSVL.